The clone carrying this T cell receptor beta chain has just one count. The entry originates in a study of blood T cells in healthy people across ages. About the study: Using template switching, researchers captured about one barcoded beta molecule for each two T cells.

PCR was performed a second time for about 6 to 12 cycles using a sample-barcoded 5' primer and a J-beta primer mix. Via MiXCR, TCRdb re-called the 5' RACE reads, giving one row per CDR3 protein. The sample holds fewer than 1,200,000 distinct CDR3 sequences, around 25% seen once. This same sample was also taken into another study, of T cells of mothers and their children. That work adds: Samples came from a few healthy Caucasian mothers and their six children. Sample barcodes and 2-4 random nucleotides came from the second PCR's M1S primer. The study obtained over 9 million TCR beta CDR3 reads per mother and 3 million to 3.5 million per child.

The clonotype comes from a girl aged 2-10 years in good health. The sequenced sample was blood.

In DNA form, the CDR3 reads TGTGCCAGCAGTTACTCAACGGGCTCTGGAAACACCATATATTTT. It encodes CASSYSTGSGNTIYF. The rearrangement uses TRBV6-6 and TRBJ1-3; D uncertain. The CDR3 runs to 15 residues. Germline values: CDR1 MNHNY, CDR2 SVGAGI (reference sequence). V gave up 0 bases and J gave up 0 bases, with 6 bases separating them.